The 10 T cell receptor beta chains in this list originate from one sample, sequenced in a study of T-cell reconstitution after alpha-beta-depleted transplantation in children. Construction of the TCRbeta library involved unique molecular identifiers. Via MiXCR, TCRdb re-called the PCR reads, giving one row per CDR3 protein. The sample lists tens of thousands of distinct CDR3 sequences, around 5.9% occurring once. The starting material was PBMCs, mostly from graft donor cells, obtained 60 days after TCRalphabeta/CD19-depleted stem cell transplant. The receptors were sampled from a female patient under 10 years old who had a stem cell transplant for aplastic anemia, so the T cells may come from the graft donor.

This clonotype came up many times. The chain carries TRBV4-1 and TRBJ2-1, with 7 nucleotides matching TRBD2. Germline assignment: CDR1 MGHRA and CDR2 YSYEKL. This CDR3 has 16 amino acids. The junction had 15 bases not matched to a gene; V was cut back by 4 bases and J by 9 bases. The CDR3 spells CASSPRVRGSLSEQFF. CDR3 bases: TGCGCCAGCAGCCCCCGAGTCCGCGGGAGTCTAAGTGAGCAGTTCTTC.

This clonotype was seen repeatedly, ten times or more. CDR3 DNA sequence: TGTGCCAGCAGCCCCGCAGGCATCTCACCCCTCCACTTT. Translation: CASSPAGISPLHF. The chain couples TRBV3-1 to TRBJ1-6; D remains ambiguous. This CDR3 is 13 amino acids long. Germline V CDR1 and CDR2: LGHDT, YNNKEL (reference sequence). Trimming removed 4 bases at V and 10 bases at J, with 11 bases between.

Note on this clonotype: Relative to the germline gene, one junction end is altered; a read error may explain this. The chain links TRBV5-1 to TRBJ2-6, with TRBD1 matching 12 bases. This CDR3 contains 18 residues. Germline V CDR1 and CDR2: SGHRS, YFSETQ. This chain's CDR3 is CASSPLGQGAHGANVQTF. CDR3 DNA: TGCGCCAGCAGCCCTCTGGGACAGGGGGCGCACGGGGCCAACGTCCAGACTTTC.

This clonotype has just a few counts. This chain links TRBV3-1 with TRBJ2-7, with D hard to call. There are 15 residues in the CDR3. The V end was cut by 3 bases, the J end by 0 bases, with 12 bases between. Germline assignment: CDR1 LGHDT and CDR2 YNNKEL (reference sequence). CDR3 amino acids: CASSHRFSASYEQYF. The CDR3, as DNA: TGTGCCAGCAGCCACAGGTTCTCGGCCTCCTACGAGCAGTACTTC.

Comments on this clonotype: Being one base from a much bigger clone, this may be a read error. The chain uses TRBV10-1 and TRBJ1-1, with D maybe TRBD1 (6 bases). This CDR3 has 15 residues. Germline V gene lookup returns CDR1 WNHNN and CDR2 SYGVQD (reference sequence). In nucleotides, the CDR3 is TGCGCCAGCAGTGAGTTTTCGACAGGACGAACTGTAGCTTTCTTT. This codes for CASSEFSTGRTVAFF.

This clonotype has a count of ten or more. J is TRBJ2-7 and V is TRBV21-1. TRBV21-1 is a pseudogene segment. The CDR3 is 12 residues long. CDR3 sequence (DNA): TGTGCCAGCAGCACCAGCTTTTACGAGCAGTACTTC. Encoded protein: CASSTSFYEQYF.

This clonotype was seen ten or more times. This chain connects TRBV11-2 to TRBJ2-6; D is ambiguous. Trimming removed 8 bases from V and 0 bases from J, with 5 bases in between. The germline V gene encodes CDR1 SGHAT and CDR2 FQNNGV. The CDR3 contains 13 residues. The CDR3 bases are TGTGCCAGCGGACGCTCTGGGGCCAACGTCCTGACTTTC. Amino acids: CASGRSGANVLTF.

This clonotype was recorded at least ten times. The gene calls are TRBV7-2 and TRBJ2-3, with 8 bases that match TRBD2. Unmatched junction bases numbered 14, after V lost 4 bases and J lost 8 bases. The CDR3 covers 16 residues. From germline, CDR1 is SGHTA and CDR2 FQGNSA. CDR3 coding DNA: TGTGCCAGCAGCTCCCAGGAGCGGGGGTTGGGTGTTACGCAGTATTTT. Its protein product is CASSSQERGLGVTQYF.

The chain combines TRBV6-5 with TRBJ2-1; the match to TRBD1 covers 7 bases. Losses at the gene ends were 6 bases for V and 8 bases for J; bases not matched to a gene: 4. The CDR3 length is 12 residues. The germline gives CDR1 MNHEY, CDR2 SVGAGI. CDR3 region: CASSRQGDEQFF. In DNA, the CDR3 is TGTGCCAGCAGCCGACAGGGCGATGAGCAGTTCTTC.

The chain combines TRBV29-1 with TRBJ1-1; TRBD1 matches 8 bases. The CDR3 covers 13 residues. CDR1 and CDR2 (germline): SQVTM, ANQGSEA. The junction had 7 bases not matched to a gene; V was cut back by 6 bases and J by 4 bases. The CDR3 here is CSVPTGGSTEAFF. The CDR3 coding sequence is TGCAGCGTCCCAACAGGGGGATCCACTGAAGCTTTCTTT.